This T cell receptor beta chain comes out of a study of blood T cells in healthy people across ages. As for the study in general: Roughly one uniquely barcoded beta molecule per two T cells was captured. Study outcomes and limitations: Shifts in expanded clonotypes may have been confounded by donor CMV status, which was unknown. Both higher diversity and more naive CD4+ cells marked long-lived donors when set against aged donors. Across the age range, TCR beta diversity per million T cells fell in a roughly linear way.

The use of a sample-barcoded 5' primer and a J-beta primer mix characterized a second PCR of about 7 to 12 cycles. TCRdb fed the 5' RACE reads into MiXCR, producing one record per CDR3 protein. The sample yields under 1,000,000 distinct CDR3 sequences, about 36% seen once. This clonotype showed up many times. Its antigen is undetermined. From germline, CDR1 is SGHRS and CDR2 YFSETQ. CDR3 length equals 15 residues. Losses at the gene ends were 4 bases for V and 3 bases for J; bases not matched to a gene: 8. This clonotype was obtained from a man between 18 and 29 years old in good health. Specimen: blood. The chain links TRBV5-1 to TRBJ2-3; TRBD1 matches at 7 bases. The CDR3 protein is CASSPTGLGTDTQYF. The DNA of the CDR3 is TGCGCCAGCAGCCCGACAGGGTTGGGAACAGATACGCAGTATTTT.